This T cell receptor (beta chain) is from a study of response to subunit inactivated influenza vaccine. This clonotype was seen more than once but under ten times. MiXCR, run by TCRdb on the RT-PCR reads, gives a single entry per CDR3 protein. Of hundreds of thousands of distinct CDR3 sequences listed, approximately 15% are singletons. V was trimmed by 3 bases and J by 1 base, leaving 11 bases between them. The germline gives CDR1 DFQATT, CDR2 SNEGSKA (reference sequence). The CDR3 has 14 residues. The material sequenced was PBMCs from blood, taken around two weeks before vaccination. This receptor was identified in a man between 45 and 60 years old who received an inactivated influenza vaccine. The chain is built from TRBV20-1 and TRBJ2-3, with D maybe TRBD2 (6 bases). CDR3 region: CSARSLAGTDTQYF. CDR3 DNA sequence: TGCAGTGCTAGGTCACTAGCAGGCACAGATACGCAGTATTTT.